This is a list of T cell receptor beta chains from one sample in a study of blood T cell repertoires in COVID-19. Data came from immunoSEQ multiplex PCR; TCRdb stores just in-frame clones and leaves some out. In the table there are a few hundred thousand clones, around 87% of which are singletons. The sample consisted of peripheral blood. All receptors derive from a woman in her forties or fifties with COVID-19, enrolled during active disease. Each CDR3 is given with its conserved first and last residue. Each record gives: clone size, J gene, V gene, D gene, CDR3 protein, CDR3 DNA. The D gene is left open where the match is weak. Expanded clones are given a class, and other clones once, few, many or no size at all.

.	TRBJ1-2	TRBV7-2	TRBD1	CASSPQMDRAFYGYTF	TGTGCCAGCAGCCCCCAAATGGACAGGGCCTTCTATGGCTACACCTTC
.	TRBJ1-1	TRBV6-1	.	CASSETLNTEAFF	TGTGCCAGCAGTGAGACTTTGAACACTGAAGCTTTCTTT
.	TRBJ2-3	TRBV6-5	.	CASSYRDIITDTQYF	TGTGCCAGCAGTTACCGGGACATTATCACAGATACGCAGTATTTT
many	TRBJ1-3	TRBV18	.	CASSSLNATGINTIYF	TGTGCCAGCTCATCCCTAAACGCGACAGGTATAAACACCATATATTTT
.	TRBJ1-3	TRBV5-1	.	CASSLWGDDGNTIYF	TGCGCCAGCAGCTTGTGGGGGGACGATGGAAACACCATATATTTT
.	TRBJ2-1	TRBV24-1	TRBD1	CATSDLGQGRGNEQFF	TGTGCCACCAGTGACCTTGGACAGGGAAGGGGCAATGAGCAGTTCTTC
few	TRBJ2-3	TRBV6-1	.	CASSEASRDTDTQYF	TGTGCCAGCAGTGAAGCCAGCCGGGACACAGATACGCAGTATTTT
.	TRBJ1-5	TRBV10-2	.	CASSDSGHRNQPQHF	TGCGCCAGCAGTGATTCAGGACACCGCAATCAGCCCCAGCATTTT
.	TRBJ2-5	TRBV6-1	.	CASNGLKETQYF	TGTGCCAGCAACGGTCTGAAAGAGACCCAGTACTTC
.	TRBJ2-7	TRBV11-3	.	CASSLGGLYEQYF	TGTGCCAGCAGCTTAGGGGGGCTCTACGAGCAGTACTTC
.	TRBJ1-1	TRBV6-1	TRBD1	CASSEYPGQGSFTEAFF	TGTGCCAGCAGTGAATACCCGGGACAGGGGAGTTTCACTGAAGCTTTCTTT
.	TRBJ2-5	TRBV19	TRBD2	CASTKSGRTETQYF	TGTGCCAGTACCAAGTCCGGGAGGACAGAGACCCAGTACTTC
few	TRBJ2-3	TRBV29-1	.	CSVTPGATDTQYF	TGCAGCGTTACCCCGGGAGCTACAGATACGCAGTATTTT
.	TRBJ1-2	TRBV6-4	.	CASSEQGVGYGYTF	TGTGCCAGCAGTGAGCAAGGGGTAGGCTATGGCTACACCTTC
.	TRBJ2-1	TRBV11-3	.	CATRDTGSNEQFF	TGTGCCACCCGGGATACAGGGTCCAATGAGCAGTTCTTC
.	TRBJ1-2	TRBV28	.	CASSARSGTPLYGYTF	TGTGCCAGCAGTGCCCGATCCGGGACACCTCTATACGGCTACACCTTC
few	TRBJ1-6	TRBV18	TRBD1	CASSPGQGTTPLHF	TGTGCCAGCTCACCGGGACAGGGGACGACACCCCTCCACTTT
.	TRBJ2-5	TRBV4-1	TRBD1	CASSATTGTQETQYF	TGCGCCAGCAGCGCCACGACAGGGACCCAAGAGACCCAGTACTTC
.	TRBJ1-2	TRBV19	TRBD1	CASSLHSDRGSGGYTF	TGTGCCAGTAGTTTGCACTCGGACAGGGGATCGGGAGGCTACACCTTC
.	TRBJ2-2	TRBV28	.	CASILRDPTNTGELFF	TGTGCCAGCATCCTCAGGGATCCCACGAACACCGGGGAGCTGTTTTTT
once	TRBJ2-1	TRBV4-2	TRBD1	CASSLGGGQGNNEQFF	TGTGCCAGCAGCCTCGGGGGGGGACAGGGGAACAATGAGCAGTTCTTC
.	TRBJ2-3	TRBV7-3	TRBD2	CASSSGLAGGERDTQYF	TGTGCCAGCAGCTCGGGACTAGCGGGGGGTGAGAGGGATACGCAGTATTTT
.	TRBJ2-5	TRBV3-1/TRBV3-2	TRBD2	CASSPTGGSQETQYF	TGTGCCAGCAGCCCCACGGGGGGGTCCCAAGAGACCCAGTACTTC
.	TRBJ2-3	TRBV3-1/TRBV3-2	TRBD1	CASSQGQGAYTDTQYF	TGTGCCAGCAGCCAAGGACAGGGGGCCTACACAGATACGCAGTATTTT
.	TRBJ1-3	TRBV6-1	.	CASSEYVDGTGAGNTIYF	TGTGCCAGCAGTGAATATGTCGATGGGACGGGAGCGGGAAACACCATATATTTT
.	TRBJ1-5	TRBV6-2/TRBV6-3	.	CASSYLTLEHRQSDSNQPQHF	TGTGCCAGCAGTTACCTGACCCTCGAACATCGACAGTCAGATAGCAATCAGCCCCAGCATTTT
once	TRBJ2-2	TRBV27	.	CASSLWWAEFNTGELFF	TGTGCCAGCAGTCTCTGGTGGGCCGAGTTCAACACCGGGGAGCTGTTTTTT
.	TRBJ2-3	TRBV19	.	CASSFLTDTQYF	TGTGCCAGTAGTTTCCTCACAGATACGCAGTATTTT
.	TRBJ2-3	TRBV9	TRBD2	CASSGALYGGADTQYF	TGTGCCAGCAGCGGCGCCCTCTATGGGGGGGCAGATACGCAGTATTTT
.	TRBJ2-2	TRBV4-2	.	CASSQDTSLARPNTGELFF	TGTGCCAGCAGCCAAGATACCTCCCTAGCGCGGCCGAACACCGGGGAGCTGTTTTTT
.	TRBJ2-7	TRBV5-5	.	CASSFLTPGQFPLYF	TGTGCCAGCAGCTTTCTCACTCCGGGACAATTCCCTTTGTACTTC